Presented here are 9 T cell receptor beta chains from one specimen sequenced in a study of blood T cell repertoires in COVID-19. The data were produced by immunoSEQ multiplex PCR, yet TCRdb's version contains in-frame clones alone and is incomplete. The data contain about 240,000 clones, 80% to 90% of them singletons. Sequencing was done on a sample of peripheral blood. The receptors shown here come from a man aged 55 to 70 with acute or convalescent COVID-19.

CDR3 region: CASSLLSLLSHTAYNEQFF. CDR3 in DNA: TGTGCCAGCAGTTTATTGTCTCTACTGAGCCACACAGCTTACAATGAGCAGTTCTTC. The chain combines TRBV28 with TRBJ2-1; D gene ambiguous. This CDR3 is 19 amino acids long. CDR1 MDHEN and CDR2 SYDVKM come from the germline V gene. V shed 1 base and J shed 4 bases, with 23 bases lying between them.

The chain uses TRBV4-2 and TRBJ1-1; D remains ambiguous. V lost 4 bases and J 7 bases, leaving 10 bases between the germline ends. The CDR3 contains 12 residues. Germline assignment: CDR1 LGHNA and CDR2 YNFKEQ. CDR3 loop: CASSLPGNEAFF. In DNA form, the CDR3 reads TGTGCCAGCAGCCTCCCAGGAAATGAAGCTTTCTTT.

V usage is TRBV7-9 and J usage is TRBJ2-2; 8 bases fit TRBD1. The CDR3 sequence is 16 residues long. The V and J ends lost 4 bases and 0 bases, in that order; junction bases with no gene match: 4. Germline loops: CDR1 SEHNR, CDR2 FQNEAQ (reference sequence). CDR3 sequence (DNA): TGTGCCAGCAGCTCCGACAGGGGCGCGAACACCGGGGAGCTGTTTTTT. Translation gives CASSSDRGANTGELFF.

The genes are TRBV29-1 and TRBJ2-7, with 10 bases that match TRBD2. CDR1 and CDR2 (germline): SQVTM, ANQGSEA. The CDR3 sequence is 13 residues long. Trimming removed 6 bases from V and 4 bases from J; junction bases left unmatched: 6. CDR3 protein: CSVSPSGSYEQYF. For the CDR3, the DNA is TGCAGCGTGTCGCCTAGCGGGAGTTACGAGCAGTACTTC.

The chain links TRBV7-6 to TRBJ1-1, with 11 positions matching TRBD1. The CDR3 runs 16 residues. Germline loops: CDR1 SGHVS, CDR2 FNYEAQ. V dropped 5 bases and J dropped 4; count of bases not matched to a gene: 9. Here the CDR3 DNA reads TGTGCCAGCAGCGCACGCTCCGGGACAGGGGGCACTGAAGCTTTCTTT. It yields the protein CASSARSGTGGTEAFF.

The V and J genes are TRBV19 and TRBJ1-2, with TRBD1 identical over 7 bases. This CDR3 comprises 12 residues. Trimming cost V 8 bases and J 3 bases; bases outside gene matches: 3. The germline V gene encodes CDR1 LNHDA and CDR2 SQIVND (reference sequence). CDR3 sequence: CASYQGDYGYTF. The CDR3 DNA is TGTGCCAGTTATCAGGGGGACTATGGCTACACCTTC.

This clone was found once. The gene calls are TRBV7-9 and TRBJ2-1; 7 nucleotides line up with TRBD1. Trimming at V came to 2 bases and at J to 0 bases, leaving 10 bases not matched to a gene. Germline loops: CDR1 SEHNR, CDR2 FQNEAQ (reference sequence). The CDR3 totals 18 residues. The CDR3 sequence is CASSLPRQGESSYNEQFF. The CDR3 DNA sequence: TGTGCCAGCAGCTTACCTCGACAGGGTGAGAGCTCCTACAATGAGCAGTTCTTC.

The chain links TRBV7-2 to TRBJ1-2, with 7 bases fitting TRBD1. Germline V gives CDR1 SGHTA, CDR2 FQGNSA. The CDR3 has 16 residues. V gave up 5 bases and J gave up 5 bases; unmatched junction bases: 14. CDR3 coding DNA: TGTGCCAGCAGCAGACGACAGGGTAATGACCTATATGGCTACACCTTC. Amino acids: CASSRRQGNDLYGYTF.

The genes are TRBV2 and TRBJ1-5; 7 nucleotides align to TRBD1. With 6 bases clipped from V and 0 bases from J, the junction kept 5 bases outside the gene matches. The CDR3 covers 15 residues. CDR1 is SNHLY, CDR2 FYNNEI, per germline. This chain's CDR3 is CASRQTGNSNQPQHF. The CDR3 region has the DNA TGTGCCAGCAGACAGACAGGGAATAGCAATCAGCCCCAGCATTTT.